These 32 T cell receptor beta chains were all obtained from the same sample, sequenced in a study of Graves' ophthalmopathy and Graves' hyperthyroidism. CDR3 regions of TCR beta were amplified from RNA transcripts. Investigators did first-round RT-PCR with HTBI primers, then second-round multiplex PCR. TCRdb used MiXCR to reprocess the multiplex PCR reads, holding one entry per CDR3 protein. The data contain 900,000 to 1,200,000 distinct CDR3 sequences, about 38% of them singletons. What was sequenced was peripheral blood or thyroid tissue (not recorded which). The receptors were gathered from an adult man with Graves' hyperthyroidism.

In its sample, this clonotype was seen many times. The gene calls are TRBV20-1 and TRBJ2-5; TRBD2 agrees at 7 bases. The CDR3 is made up of 12 amino acids. The V and J ends lost 3 bases and 5 bases, in that order; junction bases with no gene match: 3. Germline assignment: CDR1 DFQATT and CDR2 SNEGSKA (reference sequence). The CDR3 region is CSARGSGETQYF. CDR3 coding DNA: TGCAGTGCTAGGGGTAGCGGGGAGACCCAGTACTTC.

This clonotype was picked up a small number of times. A much larger clone lies a single base off, so this may be a read error. The chain employs TRBV20-1 and TRBJ1-1, with TRBD1 identical over 12 bases. The CDR3 extends over 14 amino acids. The germline V gene has CDR1 DFQATT and CDR2 SNEGSKA (reference sequence). Written as DNA, the CDR3 is TGCAGTGCTCCCAGGGACAGGGGGCGGACTGAACCTTTCTTT. Translating it yields CSAPRDRGRTEPFF.

This clonotype was recorded many times. The V gene is TRBV7-9, the J gene TRBJ2-7; D is ambiguous. This CDR3 has 10 amino acids. Deletions cut 11 bases from V and 4 bases from J, with 9 bases between. Germline V CDR1 and CDR2: SEHNR, FQNEAQ (reference sequence). The CDR3 nucleotides are TGTGCCTCAGCAAAATACGAGCAGTACTTC. Encoded protein: CASAKYEQYF.

Ten or more counts support this clonotype. This rearrangement joins TRBV29-1 to TRBJ2-7; D remains ambiguous. The CDR3 extends over 12 amino acids. CDR1 is SQVTM, CDR2 ANQGSEA, per germline. V was clipped by 4 bases and J by 0 bases, with 7 bases between them. CDR3: CSVAPTSYEQYF. The CDR3 DNA is TGCAGCGTTGCGCCGACCTCCTACGAGCAGTACTTC.

The rearrangement uses TRBV10-2 and TRBJ2-2; 11 bases match TRBD2. J gave up 3 bases and V 10 bases, and 4 bases lay outside the gene matches. The CDR3 covers 14 residues. From germline, CDR1 is WSHSY and CDR2 SAAADI. CDR3 sequence (DNA): TGCGCCACCACTAGCGGGAGATACACCGGGGAGCTGTTTTTT. This codes for CATTSGRYTGELFF.

Here the CDR3 reads CASTPGWSYGYTF. CDR3 nucleotides: TGTGCCAGTACCCCCGGTTGGAGTTATGGCTACACCTTC. V usage is TRBV19 and J usage is TRBJ1-2; D gene unclear. Trimming removed 7 bases from V and 5 bases from J, with 14 bases in between. Germline V gene lookup returns CDR1 LNHDA and CDR2 SQIVND (reference sequence). The CDR3 has 13 residues.

The chain employs TRBV4-1 and TRBJ2-7; a weak D match, TRBD1 (5 bases). This CDR3 is built from 15 residues. V was cut by 0 bases and J by 2 bases, with 11 bases left in between. Germline lookup yields CDR1 MGHRA and CDR2 YSYEKL. In DNA, the CDR3 is TGCGCCAGCAGCCAAGAGCAGGGCCCTCCCTACGAGCAGTACTTC. Translating gives CASSQEQGPPYEQYF.

This clonotype has at least ten counts. The rearrangement links TRBV12-3 or TRBV12-4 to TRBJ1-4; D is ambiguous. Trimming left V 6 bases short and J 0 bases short, with 11 bases between. There are 15 residues in the CDR3. The CDR3 sequence is CASSPLVATNEKLFF. CDR3 sequence (DNA): TGTGCCAGCAGCCCCCTAGTTGCAACTAATGAAAAACTGTTTTTT.

This clonotype was counted only a few times. This chain links TRBV12-3 or TRBV12-4 with TRBJ1-6, with unresolved D. V lost 1 base, J lost 5 bases, and 9 bases lay in between. CDR3 length equals 15 residues. The CDR3 nucleotides read TGTGCCAGCAGTTTAGAGGGTGGAGATAATTCACCCCTCCACTTT. It specifies CASSLEGGDNSPLHF.

A note on this clonotype: A much larger clone lies a single base off, so this may be a read error. The chain links TRBV20-1 to TRBJ1-2, with a possible D match to TRBD1 (6 bases). Per germline, CDR1 DFQATT and CDR2 SNEGSKA (reference sequence). The CDR3 spans 17 residues. The CDR3 sequence is CSARPFGQPLPNYCYTF. DNA for the CDR3: TGCAGTGCTAGACCATTCGGACAGCCACTACCGAACTATTGCTACACCTTC.

This clonotype was recorded many times. V and J are TRBV11-2 and TRBJ1-2; no clear D gene. CDR3 length: 13 amino acids. Germline CDR1 SGHAT, CDR2 FQNNGV. Trimming took off 0 bases at V and 8 bases at J, with 10 bases between the two ends. In nucleotides, the CDR3 is TGTGCCAGCAGCTTAGATAGCCGGCGGGGCTACACCTTC. This translates into CASSLDSRRGYTF.

This clonotype was recorded once. The junction and the germline gene differ at one end; a read error may be behind it. The rearrangement links TRBV15 to TRBJ1-5; D remains ambiguous. Germline V gene sequence: CDR1 LNHNV, CDR2 YYDKDF (reference sequence). This CDR3 has 17 residues. CDR3 coding DNA: TGTGCCAGCAGCCAACGGATGAGACCTTATAGCAATCAGCCCCAGCATTTT. Its translation: CASSQRMRPYSNQPQHF.

The chain joins TRBV15 to TRBJ1-5, with D unclear. This CDR3 is built from 15 residues. V was trimmed by 3 bases and J by 0 bases, leaving 9 bases between them. In germline, CDR1 is LNHNV, CDR2 YYDKDF (reference sequence). CDR3 protein: CATSSLGNSNQPQHF. The CDR3 DNA is TGTGCCACCAGCAGCTTGGGAAATAGCAATCAGCCCCAGCATTTT.

This clonotype was recorded at least ten times. The chain is built from TRBV5-1 and TRBJ2-7; tentatively, D is TRBD1 (5 bases). This CDR3 region has 13 residues. Germline V CDR1 and CDR2: SGHRS, YFSETQ. Deletions cut 5 bases from V and 9 bases from J, with 18 bases between. Written as DNA, the CDR3 is TGCGCCAGCAGTGCGATGCCAGGGCAGGTGCAGTACTTC. Its protein product is CASSAMPGQVQYF.

This clonotype was seen many times. V gene TRBV7-8 combines with J gene TRBJ1-1, with D uncertain. Germline assignment: CDR1 SGHVS and CDR2 FQNEAQ. V dropped 5 bases and J dropped 0 bases, with 13 bases sitting between them. The CDR3 covers 15 residues. The CDR3 protein is CASSPQPKMNTEAFF. In DNA, the CDR3 is TGTGCCAGCAGCCCCCAACCTAAAATGAACACTGAAGCTTTCTTT.

The sample holds many counts of this clonotype. The chain uses TRBV10-3 and TRBJ2-7, with unresolved D. The V end was cut by 3 bases, the J end by 0 bases, with 9 bases between. This CDR3 spans 14 amino acids. Germline V gives CDR1 ENHRY, CDR2 SYGVKD. The CDR3 protein is CAISDVVHSYEQYF. CDR3 DNA sequence: TGTGCCATCAGTGACGTAGTTCACTCCTACGAGCAGTACTTC.

This clonotype has ten or more counts. This chain joins TRBV7-8 and TRBJ1-2; possible D gene TRBD1, 5 bases. CDR1 SGHVS and CDR2 FQNEAQ come from the germline V gene. The CDR3 runs to 15 residues. Trimming cost V 4 bases and J 8 bases, with 20 bases left between them. CDR3 nucleotides: TGTGCCAGCAGCTCCGGGAGTTACCAAGGGGAAGGCTACACCTTC. Residues: CASSSGSYQGEGYTF.

There are many counts of this clonotype. V is TRBV25-1 and J is TRBJ1-5; D is uncertain. The CDR3 has 13 amino acids. Between the trimmed V and J ends, which lost 2 bases and 7 bases, there was a span of 9 bases. Germline V gene sequence: CDR1 MGHDK, CDR2 SYGVNS. CDR3 DNA sequence: TGTGCCAGCAGTGAACAGTTAGGGCAGCCCCAGCATTTT. This sequence encodes CASSEQLGQPQHF.

J is TRBJ1-2 and V is TRBV20-1; D not certain. The CDR3 is 11 residues long. The V and J ends lost 3 bases and 4 bases respectively, with 6 bases between them. The germline gives CDR1 DFQATT, CDR2 SNEGSKA (reference sequence). CDR3 loop: CSARPAYGYTF. The CDR3 nucleotides read TGCAGTGCTAGGCCGGCCTATGGCTACACCTTC.

The chain joins TRBV5-5 to TRBJ1-5; 7 nucleotides match TRBD1. Trimming at V came to 0 bases and at J to 3 bases, leaving 3 bases not matched to a gene. Germline V gene sequence: CDR1 SGHKS, CDR2 YYEKEE (reference sequence). CDR3 length equals 15 residues. The CDR3 DNA sequence: TGTGCCAGCAGCTTGGAGCAGGGGGACAATCAGCCCCAGCATTTT. Residues: CASSLEQGDNQPQHF.

V and J are TRBV5-1 and TRBJ2-5, with 7 bases that match TRBD1. The CDR3 is made up of 15 amino acids. The germline V gene encodes CDR1 SGHRS and CDR2 YFSETQ. Trimming took 7 bases from V and 5 from J; bases not matched to a gene: 14. The CDR3 here is CASREQGTSDETQYF. CDR3 nucleotides: TGCGCCAGCCGCGAACAGGGGACGTCGGACGAGACCCAGTACTTC.

This chain joins TRBV11-2 and TRBJ2-7, with unresolved D. This CDR3 is built from 12 residues. In germline, CDR1 is SGHAT, CDR2 FQNNGV. Trimming stripped 4 bases from V and 4 bases from J, with 8 bases between. The CDR3 DNA reads TGTGCCAGCAGCTCTGACCAATACGAGCAGTACTTC. Amino acid sequence: CASSSDQYEQYF. The variable domain in full, with the rest retrieved from reference TRBV11-2 and TRBJ2-7, is EAGVAQSPRYKIIEKRQSVAFWCNPISGHATLYWYQQILGQGPKLLIQFQNNGVVDDSQLPKDRFSAERLKGVDSTLKIQPAKLEDSAVYLCASSSDQYEQYFGPGTRLTVT.

This clonotype appeared many times. V is TRBV2 and J is TRBJ1-1, with 9 bases matching TRBD1. The germline V gene encodes CDR1 SNHLY and CDR2 FYNNEI. With V trimmed by 8 bases and J by 3 bases, 16 bases remained unmatched. The CDR3 contains 17 residues. The CDR3 loop is CASRDRVRGGSDTEAFF. The CDR3 DNA sequence: TGTGCCAGCCGGGACAGGGTACGTGGGGGGTCGGACACTGAAGCTTTCTTT.

The chain joins TRBV6-5 to TRBJ1-2; the D gene is possibly TRBD1 (6 bases). CDR3 size: 15 residues. The V gene lost 2 bases and the J gene lost 5 bases, with 15 bases spanning the gap. Germline loops: CDR1 MNHEY, CDR2 SVGAGI. CDR3 residues: CASSYRPGDRYGYTF. The CDR3 region has the DNA TGTGCCAGCAGTTACCGGCCAGGGGATCGTTATGGCTACACCTTC.

This clonotype has more than one count but fewer than ten. The chain combines TRBV3-1 with TRBJ2-7; D gene ambiguous. V gave up 0 bases and J gave up 6 bases, with 12 bases separating them. The CDR3 is 14 residues long. Looked up from germline, CDR1 is LGHDT and CDR2 is YNNKEL (reference sequence). CDR3 region: CASSQDLLGLEQYF. CDR3 DNA sequence: TGTGCCAGCAGCCAAGATCTCCTTGGCCTCGAGCAGTACTTC.

This clonotype was seen a handful of times. The chain couples TRBV19 to TRBJ2-7, with D tentatively TRBD1 (6 bases). Trimming took 4 bases from V and 5 from J, leaving 12 bases between them. The length of the CDR3 is 13 residues. Germline CDR1 and CDR2: LNHDA and SQIVND (reference sequence). In nucleotides, the CDR3 is TGTGCCAGTAGTAAACAGGGAGCGGACGAGCAGTACTTC. It codes for CASSKQGADEQYF.

The chain combines TRBV6-5 with TRBJ2-5; D remains unclear. Trimming shortened V by 5 bases and J by 9 bases, and 19 bases separated the two germline ends. This CDR3 is 14 amino acids long. Germline V gene sequence: CDR1 MNHEY, CDR2 SVGAGI. CDR3 residues: CASSAPANNQPQYF. CDR3 coding DNA: TGTGCCAGCAGTGCCCCGGCCAACAATCAGCCCCAGTACTTC.

This clonotype has more than one count but fewer than ten. This chain uses TRBV7-6 with TRBJ2-7; 8 bases align to TRBD1. This CDR3 is built from 15 residues. Germline V gives CDR1 SGHVS, CDR2 FNYEAQ. V shed 4 bases and J 12 bases; nucleotides not matched to a gene: 17. This CDR3 is CASSSPGTGFFLWYF. DNA for the CDR3: TGTGCCAGCAGCTCCCCCGGGACAGGTTTTTTCCTCTGGTACTTC. The full variable domain, in which reference TRBV7-6 and TRBJ2-7 provide the parts outside the CDR3, is GAGVSQSPRYKVTKRGQDVALRCDPISGHVSLYWYRQALGQGPEFLTYFNYEAQQDKSGLPNDRFSAERPEGSISTLTIQRTEQRDSAMYRCASSSPGTGFFLWYFGPGTRLTVT.

This clonotype was observed many times. The CDR3 region is CASSYSDRGYGYTF. The CDR3, as DNA: TGTGCCAGCAGTTACTCAGACAGGGGATATGGCTACACCTTC. This rearrangement joins TRBV6-5 to TRBJ1-2, with TRBD1 matching over 8 bases. With V trimmed by 0 bases and J by 5 bases, 2 bases remained unmatched. Germline V gene data show CDR1 as MNHEY and CDR2 as SVGAGI. The CDR3 covers 14 residues.

V gene TRBV5-1 combines with J gene TRBJ2-6; D tentatively reads TRBD1 or TRBD2 (5 bases each). This CDR3 has 16 residues. V lost 3 bases and J 2 bases, leaving 12 bases between the germline ends. Germline-derived CDR1 and CDR2 are SGHRS and YFSETQ. The CDR3 here is CASSWDLGPGANVLTF. In nucleotides, the CDR3 is TGCGCCAGCAGCTGGGACCTTGGGCCTGGGGCCAACGTCCTGACTTTC.

This clonotype was seen at least ten times. The chain employs TRBV19 and TRBJ2-7; 8 bases match TRBD1. The CDR3 consists of 13 residues. CDR1 LNHDA and CDR2 SQIVND come from the germline V gene (reference sequence). Germline trimming cut 6 bases from V and 4 bases from J; bases unmatched to any gene: 5. CDR3 residues: CASSTGTGYEQYF. CDR3 bases: TGTGCCAGTAGCACCGGGACAGGATACGAGCAGTACTTC.

The chain uses TRBV10-2 and TRBJ1-6; tentative D call: TRBD1 (5 bases). CDR1 WSHSY and CDR2 SAAADI come from the germline V gene. V dropped 7 bases and J dropped 9 bases, with 16 bases sitting between them. This CDR3 spans 14 amino acids. The CDR3 DNA is TGCGCCAGCATGGCTATTCGGGGGACTTCACCCCTCCACTTT. Translated: CASMAIRGTSPLHF.